This T cell receptor beta chain was captured by sequencing in a study of OX40 agonist ivuxolimab in advanced cancers. In the study overall: Age averaged approximately 60 years (range roughly 20 to 90), and roughly 80% were male. Enrollees could have had prior anti-PD-1, anti-PD-L1 or anti-CTLA-4 therapy, which about 40% had received.

Trimming at V came to 4 bases and at J to 9 bases, leaving 9 bases not matched to a gene. The CDR3 loop spans 15 amino acids. Germline CDR1 is WSHSY and CDR2 is SAAADI. This clone was picked up one time. Here immunoSEQ multiplex PCR was the method, and the copy in TCRdb shows in-frame clones only, minus some. The table lists roughly 81,000 clones, approximately 83% of them singletons, with roughly 6% in the top ten. The specimen comprised CD4+ or CD8+ T cells sorted from blood, sampled in a trial of the OX40 agonist ivuxolimab. The genes are TRBV10-2 and TRBJ2-1, with TRBD1 matching 10 bases. The clonotype was recovered from an adult with an advanced solid tumor such as melanoma, head and neck, liver or kidney cancer. CDR3 DNA: TGCGCCAGCAGTGGACCGGGACAGGGGTTTAGTGAGCAGTTCTTC. This gives the protein CASSGPGQGFSEQFF.